A selection of T cell receptor beta chains follows, all from one sample in a study of Ad26.COV2.S vaccination and SARS-CoV-2 variants. Clones were sequenced by immunoSEQ multiplex PCR, and TCRdb holds only the in-frame ones, with some missing. The repertoire holds a few hundred thousand clones, with around 87% as singletons. The sample in question was peripheral blood, obtained in a trial of Ad26.COV2.S vaccine versus placebo. The source is a person aged 18-65 years who received the Ad26.COV2.S COVID-19 vaccine or a placebo. Both conserved end residues are part of each CDR3. Each record gives: J gene, clone size, V gene, CDR3 protein. Clone size is stated in some rows and not others, as once, few, many or a class when expanded.

TRBJ1-5 | NA | TRBV3-1/TRBV3-2 | CASSQGGQPQHF
TRBJ2-1 | NA | TRBV5-1 | CASSPTGGIYYNEQFF
TRBJ2-3 | NA | TRBV5-1 | CASSYAGTADTDTQYF
TRBJ2-3 | once | TRBV30 | CAWSAGTASTDTQYF
TRBJ1-2 | few | TRBV7-9 | CASSSGQGGYTF
TRBJ2-3 | NA | TRBV5-1 | CASSWDRLTDTQYF
TRBJ2-7 | NA | TRBV5-3 | CARSYPRTGAIVCEQYF
TRBJ2-2 | NA | TRBV3-1/TRBV3-2 | CASSQLGGGTTGELFF
TRBJ2-3 | NA | TRBV5-1 | CASSLPSAPVISTDTQYF
TRBJ2-2 | many | TRBV5-4 | CASSLLGPGELFF
TRBJ1-5 | NA | TRBV19 | CASSNRRADQPQHF
TRBJ1-1 | NA | TRBV7-8 | CASSLERASMNTEAFF
TRBJ2-7 | NA | TRBV3-1/TRBV3-2 | CASSQFGSGQVEQYF
TRBJ1-6 | NA | TRBV7-7 | CASSSPLHF
TRBJ2-5 | NA | TRBV9 | CASSVEGYQETQYF